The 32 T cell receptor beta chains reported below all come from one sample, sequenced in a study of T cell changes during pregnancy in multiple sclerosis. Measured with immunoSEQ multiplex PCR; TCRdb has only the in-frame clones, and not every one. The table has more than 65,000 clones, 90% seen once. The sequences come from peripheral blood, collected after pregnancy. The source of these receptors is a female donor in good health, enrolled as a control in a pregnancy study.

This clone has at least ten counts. The CDR3 sequence: CASSQGRASYEQYF. In DNA form, the CDR3 reads TGTGCCAGCAGCCAAGGGAGGGCGAGCTACGAGCAGTACTTC. The V and J genes are TRBV14 and TRBJ2-7, with a weak D call TRBD2 (6 bases). Trimming took off 1 base at V and 3 bases at J, with 10 bases between the two ends. Germline V gene lookup returns CDR1 SGHDN and CDR2 FVKESK. This CDR3 spans 14 amino acids. Complete variable domain (other parts from reference TRBV14 and TRBJ2-7): EAGVTQFPSHSVIEKGQTVTLRCDPISGHDNLYWYRRVMGKEIKFLLHFVKESKQDESGMPNNRFLAERTGGTYSTLKVQPAELEDSGVYFCASSQGRASYEQYFGPGTRLTVT.

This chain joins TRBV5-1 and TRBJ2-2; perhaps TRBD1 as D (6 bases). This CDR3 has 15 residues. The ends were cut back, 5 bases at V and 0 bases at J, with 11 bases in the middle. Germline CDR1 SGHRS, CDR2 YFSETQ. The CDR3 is CASRLGTTNTGELFF. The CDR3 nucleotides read TGCGCCAGCAGACTCGGGACAACGAACACCGGGGAGCTGTTTTTT.

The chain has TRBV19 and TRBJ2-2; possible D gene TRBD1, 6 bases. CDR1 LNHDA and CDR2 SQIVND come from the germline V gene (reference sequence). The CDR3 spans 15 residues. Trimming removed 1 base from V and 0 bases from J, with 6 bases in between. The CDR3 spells CASSIGDTNTGELFF. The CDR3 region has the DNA TGTGCCAGTAGTATAGGGGACACGAACACCGGGGAGCTGTTTTTT.

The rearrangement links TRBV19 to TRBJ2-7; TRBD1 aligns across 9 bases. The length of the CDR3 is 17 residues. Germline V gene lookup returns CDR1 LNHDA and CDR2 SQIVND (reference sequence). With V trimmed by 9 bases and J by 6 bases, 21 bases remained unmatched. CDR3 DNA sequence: TGTGCCAGCGCAACCCTCTATACCGGGACAGGGTTAGGCGAGCAGTACTTC. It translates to CASATLYTGTGLGEQYF.

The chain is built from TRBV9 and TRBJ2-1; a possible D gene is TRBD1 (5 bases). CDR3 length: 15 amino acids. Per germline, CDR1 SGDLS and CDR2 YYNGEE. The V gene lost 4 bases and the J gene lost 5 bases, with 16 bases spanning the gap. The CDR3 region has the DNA TGTGCCAGCAGCCCACACTTGGACACAAACAATGAGCAGTTCTTC. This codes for CASSPHLDTNNEQFF.

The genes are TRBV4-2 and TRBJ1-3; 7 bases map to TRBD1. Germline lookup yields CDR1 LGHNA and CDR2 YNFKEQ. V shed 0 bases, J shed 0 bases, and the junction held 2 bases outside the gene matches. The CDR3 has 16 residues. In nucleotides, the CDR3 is TGTGCCAGCAGCCAAGATAGGGGGCCCTCTGGAAACACCATATATTTT. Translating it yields CASSQDRGPSGNTIYF.

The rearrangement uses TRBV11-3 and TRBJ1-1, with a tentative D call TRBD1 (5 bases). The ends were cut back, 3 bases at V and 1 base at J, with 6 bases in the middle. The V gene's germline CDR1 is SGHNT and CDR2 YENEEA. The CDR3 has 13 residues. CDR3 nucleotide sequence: TGTGCCAGCAGCTTTACAGGGAACACTGAAGCTTTCTTT. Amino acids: CASSFTGNTEAFF.

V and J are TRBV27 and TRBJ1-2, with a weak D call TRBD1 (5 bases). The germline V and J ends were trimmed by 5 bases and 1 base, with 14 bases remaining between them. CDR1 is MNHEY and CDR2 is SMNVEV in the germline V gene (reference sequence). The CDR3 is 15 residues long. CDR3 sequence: CASSPSLGGNYGYTF. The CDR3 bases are TGTGCCAGCAGTCCGTCGCTGGGGGGTAACTATGGCTACACCTTC.

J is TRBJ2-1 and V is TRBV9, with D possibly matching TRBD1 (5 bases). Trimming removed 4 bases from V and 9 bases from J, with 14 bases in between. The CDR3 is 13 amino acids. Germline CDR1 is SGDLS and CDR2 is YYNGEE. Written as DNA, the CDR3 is TGTGCCAGCAGCCTCAAGGGGTCCGGTGAGCAGTTCTTC. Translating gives CASSLKGSGEQFF.

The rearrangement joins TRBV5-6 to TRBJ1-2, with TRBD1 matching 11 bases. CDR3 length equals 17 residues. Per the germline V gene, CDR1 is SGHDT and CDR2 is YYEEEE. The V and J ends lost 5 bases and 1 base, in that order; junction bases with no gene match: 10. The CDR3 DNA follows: TGTGCCAGCAGTTTTGACTCGGACAGGGGGCGTAACTATGGCTACACCTTC. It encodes CASSFDSDRGRNYGYTF.

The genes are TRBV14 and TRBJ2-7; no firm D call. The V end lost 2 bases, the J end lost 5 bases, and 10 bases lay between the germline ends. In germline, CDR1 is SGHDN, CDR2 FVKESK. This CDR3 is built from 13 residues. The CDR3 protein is CASSQWYSNEQYF. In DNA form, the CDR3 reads TGTGCCAGCAGCCAATGGTACTCGAACGAGCAGTACTTC. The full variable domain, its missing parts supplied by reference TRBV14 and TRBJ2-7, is EAGVTQFPSHSVIEKGQTVTLRCDPISGHDNLYWYRRVMGKEIKFLLHFVKESKQDESGMPNNRFLAERTGGTYSTLKVQPAELEDSGVYFCASSQWYSNEQYFGPGTRLTVT.

For the CDR3, the DNA is TGTGCCAGCACTGACACCTACAATGAGCAGTTCTTC. Translated, it gives CASTDTYNEQFF. This chain connects TRBV5-4 to TRBJ2-1; D gene uncertain. The CDR3 is 12 residues long. Germline V gene lookup returns CDR1 SGHNT and CDR2 YYREEE (reference sequence). The ends were cut back, 6 bases at V and 2 bases at J, with 6 bases in the middle.

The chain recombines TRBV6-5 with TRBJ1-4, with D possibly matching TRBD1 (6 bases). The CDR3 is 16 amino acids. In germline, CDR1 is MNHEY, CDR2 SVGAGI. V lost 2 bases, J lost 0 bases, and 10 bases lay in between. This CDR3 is CASSYGQSATNEKLFF. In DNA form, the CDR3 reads TGTGCCAGCAGTTACGGACAGAGTGCAACTAATGAAAAACTGTTTTTT.

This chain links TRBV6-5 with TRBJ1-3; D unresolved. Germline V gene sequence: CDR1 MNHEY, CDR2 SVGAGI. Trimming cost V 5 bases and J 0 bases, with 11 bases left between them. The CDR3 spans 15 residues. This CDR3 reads CASSPNGISGNTIYF. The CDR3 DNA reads TGTGCCAGCAGTCCGAATGGCATCTCTGGAAACACCATATATTTT.

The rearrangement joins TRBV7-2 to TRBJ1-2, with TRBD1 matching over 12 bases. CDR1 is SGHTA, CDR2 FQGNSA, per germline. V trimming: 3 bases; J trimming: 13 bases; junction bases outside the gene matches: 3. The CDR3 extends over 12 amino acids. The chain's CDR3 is CASSFGTGGGTF. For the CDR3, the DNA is TGTGCCAGCAGCTTTGGGACAGGGGGCGGCACCTTC.

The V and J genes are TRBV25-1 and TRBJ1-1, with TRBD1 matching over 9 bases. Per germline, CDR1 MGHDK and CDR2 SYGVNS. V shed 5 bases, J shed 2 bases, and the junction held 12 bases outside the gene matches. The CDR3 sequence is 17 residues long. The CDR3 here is CASSPRGTGSVNTEAFF. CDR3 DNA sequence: TGTGCCAGCAGTCCAAGGGGGACAGGGTCGGTAAACACTGAAGCTTTCTTT. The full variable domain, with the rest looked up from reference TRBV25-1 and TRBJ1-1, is EADIYQTPRYLVIGTGKKITLECSQTMGHDKMYWYQQDPGMELHLIHYSYGVNSTEKGDLSSESTVSRIRTEHFPLTLESARPSHTSQYLCASSPRGTGSVNTEAFFGQGTRLTVV.

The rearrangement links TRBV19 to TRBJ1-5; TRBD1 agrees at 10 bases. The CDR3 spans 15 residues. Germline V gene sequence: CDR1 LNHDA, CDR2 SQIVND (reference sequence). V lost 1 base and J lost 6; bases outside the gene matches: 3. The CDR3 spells CASSIGDRGIQPQHF. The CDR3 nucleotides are TGTGCCAGTAGTATAGGGGACAGGGGAATTCAGCCCCAGCATTTT.

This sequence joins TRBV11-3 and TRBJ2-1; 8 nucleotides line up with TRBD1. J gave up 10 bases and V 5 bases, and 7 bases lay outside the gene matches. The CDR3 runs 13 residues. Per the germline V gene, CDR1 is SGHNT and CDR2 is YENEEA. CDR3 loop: CASSLPDRVEQFF. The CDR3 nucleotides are TGTGCCAGCAGCCTCCCGGACAGGGTGGAGCAGTTCTTC.

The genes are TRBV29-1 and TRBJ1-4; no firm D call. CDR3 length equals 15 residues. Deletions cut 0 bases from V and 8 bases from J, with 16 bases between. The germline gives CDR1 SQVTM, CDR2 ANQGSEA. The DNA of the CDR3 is TGCAGCGTTGAAGATGGTCTGGAGGGAGGGGAAAAACTGTTTTTT. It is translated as CSVEDGLEGGEKLFF.

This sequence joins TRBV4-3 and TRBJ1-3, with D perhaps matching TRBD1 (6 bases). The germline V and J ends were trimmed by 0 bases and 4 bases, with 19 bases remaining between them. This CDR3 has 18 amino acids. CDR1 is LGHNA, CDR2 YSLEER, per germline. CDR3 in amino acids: CASSQEAGVFRPGNTIYF. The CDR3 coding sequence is TGCGCCAGCAGCCAAGAGGCAGGGGTGTTTAGACCGGGAAACACCATATATTTT.

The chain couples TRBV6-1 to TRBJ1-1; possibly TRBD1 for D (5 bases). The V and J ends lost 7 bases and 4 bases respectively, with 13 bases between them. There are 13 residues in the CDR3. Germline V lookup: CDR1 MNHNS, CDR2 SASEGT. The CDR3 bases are TGTGCCAGCATGGAGGGGATCAGCACTGAAGCTTTCTTT. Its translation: CASMEGISTEAFF.

The CDR3 loop is CASSPPETNEKLFF. DNA of the CDR3: TGTGCCAGCAGCCCCCCAGAAACTAATGAAAAACTGTTTTTT. The chain couples TRBV7-9 to TRBJ1-4; D not certain. This CDR3 comprises 14 residues. Germline CDR1 is SEHNR and CDR2 is FQNEAQ (reference sequence). V shed 5 bases and J shed 1 base, with 8 bases lying between them.

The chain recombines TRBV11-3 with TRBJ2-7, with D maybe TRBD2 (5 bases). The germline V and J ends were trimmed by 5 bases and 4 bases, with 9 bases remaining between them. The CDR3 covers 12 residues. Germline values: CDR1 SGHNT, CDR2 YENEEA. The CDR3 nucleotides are TGTGCCAGCAGCCAAGCGGCGTACGAGCAGTACTTC. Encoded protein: CASSQAAYEQYF.

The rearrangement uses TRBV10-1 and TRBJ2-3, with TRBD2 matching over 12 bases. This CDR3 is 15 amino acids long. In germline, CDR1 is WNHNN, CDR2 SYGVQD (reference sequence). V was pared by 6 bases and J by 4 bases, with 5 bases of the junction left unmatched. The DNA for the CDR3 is TGCGCCAGCAGGAGGACTAGCGGGGCAGCAGATACGCAGTATTTT. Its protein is CASRRTSGAADTQYF.

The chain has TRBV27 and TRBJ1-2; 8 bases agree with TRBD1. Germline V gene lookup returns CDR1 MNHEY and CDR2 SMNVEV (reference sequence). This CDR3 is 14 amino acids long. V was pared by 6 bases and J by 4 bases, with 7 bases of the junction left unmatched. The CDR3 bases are TGTGCCAGCAGGCCAGGGGGCGTGGGCTATGGCTACACCTTC. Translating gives CASRPGGVGYGYTF.

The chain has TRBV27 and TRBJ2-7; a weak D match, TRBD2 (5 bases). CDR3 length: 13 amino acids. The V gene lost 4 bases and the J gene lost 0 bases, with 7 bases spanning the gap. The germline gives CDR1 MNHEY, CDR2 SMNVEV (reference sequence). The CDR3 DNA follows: TGTGCCAGCAGTTCCGGGATCTCCTACGAGCAGTACTTC. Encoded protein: CASSSGISYEQYF.

The CDR3 DNA follows: TGCGCCAGCAGCCAAGCCCTCTGGGGGGTGCTAGCGGGGGCGAATGAGCAGTTCTTC. Translating it yields CASSQALWGVLAGANEQFF. This sequence joins TRBV4-3 and TRBJ2-1; 10 bases fit TRBD2. CDR3 length: 19 amino acids. In germline, CDR1 is LGHNA, CDR2 YSLEER. Trimming cost V 1 base and J 7 bases; bases outside gene matches: 16.

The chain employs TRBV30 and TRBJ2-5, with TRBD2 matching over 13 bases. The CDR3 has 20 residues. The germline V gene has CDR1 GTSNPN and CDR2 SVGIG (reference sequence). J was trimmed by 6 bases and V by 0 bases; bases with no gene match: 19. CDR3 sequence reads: CAWSVDRLAGGQASRKTQYF. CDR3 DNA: TGTGCCTGGAGTGTCGATAGACTAGCGGGGGGCCAAGCATCCCGCAAGACCCAGTACTTC.

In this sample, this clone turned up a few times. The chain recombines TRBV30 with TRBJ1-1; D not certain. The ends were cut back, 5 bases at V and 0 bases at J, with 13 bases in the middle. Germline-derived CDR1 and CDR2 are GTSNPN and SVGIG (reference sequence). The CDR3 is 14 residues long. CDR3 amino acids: CAWSFPEMNTEAFF. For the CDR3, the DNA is TGTGCCTGGTCGTTCCCAGAAATGAACACTGAAGCTTTCTTT.

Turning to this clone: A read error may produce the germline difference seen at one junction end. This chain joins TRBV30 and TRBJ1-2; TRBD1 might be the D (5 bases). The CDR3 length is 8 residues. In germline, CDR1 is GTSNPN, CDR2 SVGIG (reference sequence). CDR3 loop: CAWSWGHF. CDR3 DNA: TGTGCCTGGAGTTGGGGCCACTTC.

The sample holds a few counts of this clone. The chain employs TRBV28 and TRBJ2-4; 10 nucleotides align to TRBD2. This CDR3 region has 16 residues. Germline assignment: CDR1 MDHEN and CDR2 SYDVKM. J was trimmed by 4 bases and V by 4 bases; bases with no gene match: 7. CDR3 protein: CASSSSGSGLKNIQYF. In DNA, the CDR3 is TGTGCCAGCAGTTCTAGCGGGAGTGGGCTTAAAAACATTCAGTACTTC. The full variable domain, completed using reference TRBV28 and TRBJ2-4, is DVKVTQSSRYLVKRTGEKVFLECVQDMDHENMFWYRQDPGLGLRLIYFSYDVKMKEKGDIPEGYSVSREKKERFSLILESASTNQTSMYLCASSSSGSGLKNIQYFGAGTRLSVL.

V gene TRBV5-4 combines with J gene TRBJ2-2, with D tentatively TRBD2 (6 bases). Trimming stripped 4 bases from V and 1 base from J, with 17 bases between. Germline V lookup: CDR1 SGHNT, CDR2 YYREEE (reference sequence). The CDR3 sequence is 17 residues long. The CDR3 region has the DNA TGTGCCAGCAGCCCCCTGGGGGAGGCCTTGAACACCGGGGAGCTGTTTTTT. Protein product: CASSPLGEALNTGELFF.